This T cell receptor (beta chain) derives from a study of T cells after somatic rescue of genetic block. CDR1 is MDHEN, CDR2 SYDVKM, per germline. Trimming left V 7 bases short and J 0 bases short, with 15 bases between. The CDR3 is 15 residues long. Profiling relied on immunoSEQ multiplex PCR, and the TCRdb table lists in-frame clones only, not all of them. The data contain roughly 15,000 clones, approximately 70% of them singletons. The TCR comes from a boy younger than 18. Sample: peripheral blood mononuclear cells (PBMCs). This sequence joins TRBV28 and TRBJ1-2; D remains unclear. CDR3 in DNA: TGTGCCAGCATCTCAACCCCCCCTACTAACTATGGCTACACCTTC. It is translated as CASISTPPTNYGYTF.